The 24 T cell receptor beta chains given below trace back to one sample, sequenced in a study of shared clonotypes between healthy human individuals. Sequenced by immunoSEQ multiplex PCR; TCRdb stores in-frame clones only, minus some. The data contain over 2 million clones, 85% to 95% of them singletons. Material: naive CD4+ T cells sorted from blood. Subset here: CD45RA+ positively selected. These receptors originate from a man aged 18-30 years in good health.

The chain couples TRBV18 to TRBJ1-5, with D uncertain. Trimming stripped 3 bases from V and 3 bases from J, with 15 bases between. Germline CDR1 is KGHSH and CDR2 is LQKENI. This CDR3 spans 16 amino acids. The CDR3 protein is CASSPSTPTSNQPQHF. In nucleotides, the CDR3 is TGTGCCAGCTCACCTTCGACACCAACCTCCAATCAGCCCCAGCATTTT.

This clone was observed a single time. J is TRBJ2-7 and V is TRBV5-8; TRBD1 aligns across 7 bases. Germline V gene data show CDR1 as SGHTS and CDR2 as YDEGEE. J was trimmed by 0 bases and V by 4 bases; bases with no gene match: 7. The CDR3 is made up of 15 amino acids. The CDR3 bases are TGTGCCAGCAGCCGGAAGGACAGGCTCTCCTACGAGCAGTACTTC. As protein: CASSRKDRLSYEQYF.

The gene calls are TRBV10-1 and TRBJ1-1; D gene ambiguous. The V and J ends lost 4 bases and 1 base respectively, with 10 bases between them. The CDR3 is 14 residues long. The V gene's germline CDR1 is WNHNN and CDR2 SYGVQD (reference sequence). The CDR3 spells CASSVGRANTEAFF. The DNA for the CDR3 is TGCGCCAGCAGTGTAGGACGGGCGAACACTGAAGCTTTCTTT.

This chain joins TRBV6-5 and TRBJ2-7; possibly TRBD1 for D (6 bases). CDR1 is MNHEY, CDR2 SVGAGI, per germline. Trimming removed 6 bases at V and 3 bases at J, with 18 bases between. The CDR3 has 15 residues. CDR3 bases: TGTGCCAGCAGCAAGGGGACAAAACCCGGCTACGAGCAGTACTTC. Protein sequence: CASSKGTKPGYEQYF.

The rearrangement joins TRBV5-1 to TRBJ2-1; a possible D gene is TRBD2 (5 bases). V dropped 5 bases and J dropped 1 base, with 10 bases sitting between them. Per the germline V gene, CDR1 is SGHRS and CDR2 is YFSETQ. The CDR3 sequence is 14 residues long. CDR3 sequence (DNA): TGCGCCAGCAGAGCACTAGAGTCCTACAATGAGCAGTTCTTC. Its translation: CASRALESYNEQFF.

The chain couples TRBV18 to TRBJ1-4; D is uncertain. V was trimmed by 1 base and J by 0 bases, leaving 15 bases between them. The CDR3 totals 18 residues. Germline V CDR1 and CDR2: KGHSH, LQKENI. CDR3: CASSPLRGSAATNEKLFF. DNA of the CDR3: TGTGCCAGCTCACCACTTCGGGGATCGGCCGCAACTAATGAAAAACTGTTTTTT. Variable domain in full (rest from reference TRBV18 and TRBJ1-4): NAGVMQNPRHLVRRRGQEARLRCSPMKGHSHVYWYRQLPEEGLKFMVYLQKENIIDESGMPKERFSAEFPKEGPSILRIQQVVRGDSAAYFCASSPLRGSAATNEKLFFGSGTQLSVL.

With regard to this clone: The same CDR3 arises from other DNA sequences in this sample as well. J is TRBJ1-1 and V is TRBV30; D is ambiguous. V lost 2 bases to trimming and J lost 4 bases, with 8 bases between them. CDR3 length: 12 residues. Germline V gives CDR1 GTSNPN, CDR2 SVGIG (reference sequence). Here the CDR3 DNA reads TGTGCCTGGAGTCCCTTGGGCACTGAAGCTTTCTTT. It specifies CAWSPLGTEAFF.

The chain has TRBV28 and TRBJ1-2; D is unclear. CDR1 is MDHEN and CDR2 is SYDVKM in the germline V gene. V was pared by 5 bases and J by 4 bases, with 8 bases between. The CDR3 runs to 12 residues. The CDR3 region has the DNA TGTGCCAGCAGTCCCGTCATCTATGGCTACACCTTC. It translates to CASSPVIYGYTF.

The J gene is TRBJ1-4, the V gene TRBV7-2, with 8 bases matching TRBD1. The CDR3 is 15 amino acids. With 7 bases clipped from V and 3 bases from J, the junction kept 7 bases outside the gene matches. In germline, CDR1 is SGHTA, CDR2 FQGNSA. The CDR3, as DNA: TGTGCCAGCAACAAAGCAGGGGGCTCTAATGAAAAACTGTTTTTT. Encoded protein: CASNKAGGSNEKLFF.

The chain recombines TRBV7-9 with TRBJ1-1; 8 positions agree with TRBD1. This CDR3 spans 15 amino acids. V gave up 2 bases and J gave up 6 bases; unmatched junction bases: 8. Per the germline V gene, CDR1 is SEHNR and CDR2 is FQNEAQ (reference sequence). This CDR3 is CASSLRQGFISEAFF. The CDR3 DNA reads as TGTGCCAGCAGCTTAAGACAGGGGTTTATATCTGAAGCTTTCTTT.

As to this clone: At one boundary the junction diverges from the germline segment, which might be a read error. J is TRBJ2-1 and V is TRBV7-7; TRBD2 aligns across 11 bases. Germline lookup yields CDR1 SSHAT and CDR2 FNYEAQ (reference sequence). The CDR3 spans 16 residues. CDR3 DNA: TGTGCTAGCAGCTTATCGGGACTAGCGGCTTACAATGAGCAGTTCTTC. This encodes CASSLSGLAAYNEQFF.

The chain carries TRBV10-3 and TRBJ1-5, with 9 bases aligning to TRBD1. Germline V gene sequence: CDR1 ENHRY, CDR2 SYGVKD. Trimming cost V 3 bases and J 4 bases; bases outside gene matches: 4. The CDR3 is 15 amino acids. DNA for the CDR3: TGTGCCATCAGTGATGGGGGGACAGGGAATCAGCCCCAGCATTTT. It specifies CAISDGGTGNQPQHF.

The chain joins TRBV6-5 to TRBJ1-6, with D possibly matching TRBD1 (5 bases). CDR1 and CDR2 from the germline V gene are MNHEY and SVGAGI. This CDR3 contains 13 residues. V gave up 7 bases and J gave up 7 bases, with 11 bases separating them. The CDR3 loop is CASTGGVNSPLHF. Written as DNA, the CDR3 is TGTGCCAGCACCGGGGGGGTGAATTCACCCCTCCACTTT.

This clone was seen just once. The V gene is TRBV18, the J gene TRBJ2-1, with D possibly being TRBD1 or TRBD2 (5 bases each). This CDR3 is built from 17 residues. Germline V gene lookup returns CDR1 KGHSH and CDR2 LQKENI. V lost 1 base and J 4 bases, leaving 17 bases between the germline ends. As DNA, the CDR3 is TGTGCCAGCTCACCACGTGTTCGTGGCAGGGAGTACAATGAGCAGTTCTTC. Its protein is CASSPRVRGREYNEQFF.

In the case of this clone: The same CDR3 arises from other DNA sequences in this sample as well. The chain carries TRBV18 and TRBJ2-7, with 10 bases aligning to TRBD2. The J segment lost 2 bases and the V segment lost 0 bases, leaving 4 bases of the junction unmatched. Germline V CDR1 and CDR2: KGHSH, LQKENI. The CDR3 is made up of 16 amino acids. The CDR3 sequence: CASSPPGLAGAYEQYF. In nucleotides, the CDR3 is TGTGCCAGCTCACCACCTGGGCTAGCGGGAGCCTACGAGCAGTACTTC.

CDR3 residues: CAWTRTGGDKNIQYF. The CDR3 DNA reads as TGTGCCTGGACGAGGACAGGCGGGGACAAAAACATTCAGTACTTC. The chain has TRBV30 and TRBJ2-4; D might be TRBD1 (7 bases). Germline-derived CDR1 and CDR2 are GTSNPN and SVGIG (reference sequence). The CDR3 totals 15 residues. Trimming stripped 4 bases from V and 3 bases from J, with 16 bases between.

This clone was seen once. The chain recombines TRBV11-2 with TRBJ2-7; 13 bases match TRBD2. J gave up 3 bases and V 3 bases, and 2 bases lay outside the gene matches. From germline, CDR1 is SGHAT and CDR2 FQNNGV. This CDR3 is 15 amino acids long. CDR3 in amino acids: CASSLGLAGLYEQYF. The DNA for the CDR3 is TGTGCCAGCAGCTTGGGACTAGCGGGACTCTACGAGCAGTACTTC. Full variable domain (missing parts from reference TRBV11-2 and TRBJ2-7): EAGVAQSPRYKIIEKRQSVAFWCNPISGHATLYWYQQILGQGPKLLIQFQNNGVVDDSQLPKDRFSAERLKGVDSTLKIQPAKLEDSAVYLCASSLGLAGLYEQYFGPGTRLTVT.

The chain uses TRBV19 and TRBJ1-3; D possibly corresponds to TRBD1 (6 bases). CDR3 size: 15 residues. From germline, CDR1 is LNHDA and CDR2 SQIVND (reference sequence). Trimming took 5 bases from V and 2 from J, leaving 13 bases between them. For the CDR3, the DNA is TGTGCCAGTAGTCCCCCGGGACATACTGGAAACACCATATATTTT. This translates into CASSPPGHTGNTIYF.

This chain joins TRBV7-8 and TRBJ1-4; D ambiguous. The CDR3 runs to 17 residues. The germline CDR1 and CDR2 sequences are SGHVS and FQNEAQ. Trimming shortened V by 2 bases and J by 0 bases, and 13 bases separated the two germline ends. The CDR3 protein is CASSLSPTTSTNEKLFF. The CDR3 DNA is TGTGCCAGCAGCTTATCACCGACAACCTCAACTAATGAAAAACTGTTTTTT.

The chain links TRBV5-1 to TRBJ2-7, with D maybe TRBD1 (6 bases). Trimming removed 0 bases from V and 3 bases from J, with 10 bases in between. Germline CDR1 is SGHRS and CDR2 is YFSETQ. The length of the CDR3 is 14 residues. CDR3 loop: CASSLGTVFYEQYF. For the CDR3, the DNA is TGCGCCAGCAGCTTGGGGACAGTCTTCTACGAGCAGTACTTC.

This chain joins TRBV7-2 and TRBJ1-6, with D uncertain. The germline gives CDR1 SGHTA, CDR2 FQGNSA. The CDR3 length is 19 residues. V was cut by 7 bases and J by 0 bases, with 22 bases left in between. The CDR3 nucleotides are TGTGCCAGCACCCCCCGGGAGGAGGAATTGAACTCCTATAATTCACCCCTCCACTTT. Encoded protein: CASTPREEELNSYNSPLHF.

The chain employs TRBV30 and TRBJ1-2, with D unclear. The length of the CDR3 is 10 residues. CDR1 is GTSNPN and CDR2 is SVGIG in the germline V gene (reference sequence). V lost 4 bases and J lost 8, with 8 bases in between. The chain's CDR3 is CAWNMDGYTF. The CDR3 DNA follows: TGTGCCTGGAATATGGACGGCTACACCTTC.

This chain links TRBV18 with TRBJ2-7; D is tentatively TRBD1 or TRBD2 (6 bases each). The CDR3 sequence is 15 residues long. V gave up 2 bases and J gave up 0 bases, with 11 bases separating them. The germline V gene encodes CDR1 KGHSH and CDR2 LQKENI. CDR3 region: CASSPFTGASYEQYF. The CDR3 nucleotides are TGTGCCAGCTCACCATTTACGGGGGCCTCCTACGAGCAGTACTTC.

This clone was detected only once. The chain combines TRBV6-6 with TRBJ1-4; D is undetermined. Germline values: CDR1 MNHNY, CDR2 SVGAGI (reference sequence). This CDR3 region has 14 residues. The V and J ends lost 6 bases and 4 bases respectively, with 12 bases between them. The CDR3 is CASSRAGNNEKLFF. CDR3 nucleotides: TGTGCCAGCAGCCGAGCTGGGAATAATGAAAAACTGTTTTTT.